This T cell receptor beta chain was observed in a study of beta chain features in type 1 diabetes. Expressed TCRB transcripts got sequenced, as all isolated RNA was reverse transcribed. Profiled with immunoSEQ multiplex PCR; TCRdb holds only in-frame clones, not every one. In the table there are 250,000 to 300,000 clones, under 8.5% of which are singletons. The CDR3 runs to 14 residues. Germline V CDR1 and CDR2: SGDLS, YYNGEE. The junction had 5 bases not matched to a gene; V was cut back by 0 bases and J by 6 bases. The TCR originated in a woman in her late teens or twenties in good health. Sequenced input: central memory CD4+ T cells from blood. This chain connects TRBV9 to TRBJ1-2, with 7 positions matching TRBD1. The CDR3 here is CASSVAGTENGYTF. Here the CDR3 DNA reads TGTGCCAGCAGCGTAGCCGGGACAGAGAATGGCTACACCTTC.